Shown below are 21 T cell receptor beta chains from a single sample sequenced in a study of T cell responses to AZD1222 COVID-19 vaccine. Here immunoSEQ multiplex PCR was the method, and the copy in TCRdb shows in-frame clones only, minus some. The sample yields approximately 75,000 clones, around nine tenths seen once. The input for sequencing was peripheral blood, taken 28 days after the second AZD1222 dose. The receptor set was obtained from an adult who received the AZD1222 COVID-19 vaccine.

The rearrangement uses TRBV4-2 and TRBJ1-2; D not certain. There are 14 residues in the CDR3. V lost 0 bases, J lost 7 bases, and 12 bases lay in between. The germline CDR1 and CDR2 sequences are LGHNA and YNFKEQ. The CDR3 protein is CASSQDGKTFGYTF. The CDR3 coding sequence is TGTGCCAGCAGCCAAGACGGCAAGACGTTTGGCTACACCTTC.

As concerns this clone: One end of the junction fails to match germline, which may point to a read error. The CDR3 DNA is TGTGCTAGCAGCTTACGGACCCAAGAGACCCAGTACTTC. Amino acid sequence: CASSLRTQETQYF. The V and J genes are TRBV7-7 and TRBJ2-5; D ambiguous. Germline CDR1 and CDR2: SSHAT and FNYEAQ (reference sequence). The CDR3 has 13 residues.

This rearrangement joins TRBV7-9 to TRBJ1-2; 9 bases match TRBD1. The ends lost 7 bases at V and 8 bases at J; junction bases unmatched: 8. The CDR3 runs to 13 residues. In germline, CDR1 is SEHNR, CDR2 FQNEAQ (reference sequence). The CDR3 sequence: CASTTLGTGGYTF. The CDR3, as DNA: TGTGCCAGCACCACTTTGGGGACAGGGGGCTACACCTTC.

The chain has TRBV28 and TRBJ1-2; D call uncertain. The V end lost 6 bases, the J end lost 1 base, and 12 bases lay between the germline ends. From germline, CDR1 is MDHEN and CDR2 SYDVKM. The CDR3 sequence is 14 residues long. CDR3 region: CASRAGYLNYGYTF. CDR3 DNA: TGTGCCAGCAGGGCAGGATATCTTAACTATGGCTACACCTTC.

This rearrangement joins TRBV7-3 to TRBJ2-1; D perhaps matches TRBD2 (6 bases). The V end lost 10 bases, the J end lost 8 bases, and 21 bases lay between the germline ends. CDR1 and CDR2 (germline): SGHTA, FQGTGA. This CDR3 is 14 amino acids long. CDR3 sequence reads: CATRRLAGGDEQFF. For the CDR3, the DNA is TGTGCCACCCGGCGGCTCGCCGGCGGGGATGAGCAGTTCTTC.

This clone was counted between two and nine times. The V call is TRBV19, the J call TRBJ1-5; a possible D gene is TRBD1 (6 bases). Germline V lookup: CDR1 LNHDA, CDR2 SQIVND (reference sequence). V was shortened by 6 bases and J by 2 bases, with 17 bases between the two germline ends. The CDR3 has 16 residues. CDR3 coding DNA: TGTGCCAGTAGCACAGGGAGGGACTACGGCAATCAGCCCCAGCATTTT. Residues: CASSTGRDYGNQPQHF. The variable domain in full, with the rest retrieved from reference TRBV19 and TRBJ1-5, is DGGITQSPKYLFRKEGQNVTLSCEQNLNHDAMYWYRQDPGQGLRLIYYSQIVNDFQKGDIAEGYSVSREKKESFPLTVTSAQKNPTAFYLCASSTGRDYGNQPQHFGDGTRLSIL.

This chain links TRBV28 with TRBJ2-3; D might be TRBD2 (6 bases). V gave up 4 bases and J gave up 0 bases, with 11 bases separating them. The germline V gene encodes CDR1 MDHEN and CDR2 SYDVKM. This CDR3 contains 15 residues. CDR3 DNA: TGTGCCAGCAGTTCCGGCGGGACTAGCACAGATACGCAGTATTTT. Translation: CASSSGGTSTDTQYF.

The chain joins TRBV10-3 to TRBJ2-6; possibly TRBD2 for D (6 bases). CDR3 length: 17 residues. Germline CDR1 reads ENHRY; CDR2 reads SYGVKD. V lost 8 bases to trimming and J lost 1 base, with 18 bases between them. Here the CDR3 reads CAIAWGRGRSGANVLTF. As DNA, the CDR3 is TGTGCCATCGCATGGGGTAGAGGGAGGTCTGGGGCCAACGTCCTGACTTTC.

The genes are TRBV27 and TRBJ2-1; 9 bases match TRBD2. The CDR3 has 15 amino acids. V was clipped by 4 bases and J by 3 bases; unmatched bases: 4. CDR1 MNHEY and CDR2 SMNVEV come from the germline V gene (reference sequence). CDR3 bases: TGTGCCAGCAGTTCCCTAGCGGGACTCTACAATGAGCAGTTCTTC. It translates to CASSSLAGLYNEQFF.

This rearrangement joins TRBV5-1 to TRBJ2-7; D possibly corresponds to TRBD2 (7 bases). The CDR3 consists of 18 residues. Trimming took off 4 bases at V and 2 bases at J, with 25 bases between the two ends. Germline loops: CDR1 SGHRS, CDR2 YFSETQ. CDR3 in amino acids: CASSGSGTRGLRTYEQYF. For the CDR3, the DNA is TGCGCCAGCAGCGGTTCAGGGACGCGGGGGCTTCGTACCTACGAGCAGTACTTC.

The rearrangement links TRBV6-6 to TRBJ1-5, with no clear D. Per the germline V gene, CDR1 is MNHNY and CDR2 is SVGAGI (reference sequence). The length of the CDR3 is 12 residues. V lost 3 bases and J 4 bases, leaving 4 bases between the germline ends. CDR3 amino acids: CASSYQNQPQHF. The DNA of the CDR3 is TGTGCCAGCAGTTATCAAAATCAGCCCCAGCATTTT.

The gene calls are TRBV12-3 or TRBV12-4 and TRBJ1-2, with 7 bases matching TRBD1. The CDR3 is 13 amino acids. J lost 7 bases, V lost 6 bases, and 8 bases had no gene match. CDR3 sequence (DNA): TGTGCCAGCAGGCCCGGGACAGCGGTTGGCTACACCTTC. It encodes CASRPGTAVGYTF.

This rearrangement joins TRBV7-8 to TRBJ1-6, with 10 bases aligning to TRBD1. The V segment lost 3 bases and the J segment 7 bases; nucleotides outside the gene matches: 3. CDR1 and CDR2 from the germline V gene are SGHVS and FQNEAQ. The CDR3 spans 15 residues. The CDR3 DNA reads TGTGCCAGCAGCTTTGACAGGGGGCCGAATTCACCCCTCCACTTT. Its translation: CASSFDRGPNSPLHF.

The rearrangement uses TRBV4-3 and TRBJ2-1; 9 positions match TRBD2. CDR1 and CDR2 from the germline V gene are LGHNA and YSLEER. CDR3 size: 13 residues. The junction had 5 bases not matched to a gene; V was cut back by 5 bases and J by 9 bases. The CDR3 sequence: CASSVERGVEQFF. In DNA, the CDR3 is TGCGCCAGCAGCGTGGAGCGGGGGGTTGAGCAGTTCTTC.

The chain recombines TRBV30 with TRBJ2-7; 7 bases align to TRBD1. The trim removed 5 bases at V and 4 bases at J, leaving 5 bases unmatched. CDR3 length: 12 amino acids. Germline V gene lookup returns CDR1 GTSNPN and CDR2 SVGIG (reference sequence). Here the CDR3 DNA reads TGTGCCTGGCTCTCGACAGGGTACGAGCAGTACTTC. Translation gives CAWLSTGYEQYF. Variable domain in full (rest from reference TRBV30 and TRBJ2-7): SQTIHQWPATLVQPVGSPLSLECTVEGTSNPNLYWYRQAAGRGLQLLFYSVGIGQISSEVPQNLSASRPQDRQFILSSKKLLLSDSGFYLCAWLSTGYEQYFGPGTRLTVT.

The V gene is TRBV24-1, the J gene TRBJ2-3; tentatively, D is TRBD2 (6 bases). The germline V gene encodes CDR1 KGHDR and CDR2 SFDVKD. Trimming cost V 0 bases and J 0 bases, with 12 bases left between them. This CDR3 has 17 residues. The CDR3 reads CATSDLRGGVSTDTQYF. As DNA, the CDR3 is TGTGCCACCAGTGATTTGCGGGGCGGGGTGAGCACAGATACGCAGTATTTT.

The chain carries TRBV4-1 and TRBJ2-4; D is unresolved. This CDR3 has 15 residues. Per the germline V gene, CDR1 is MGHRA and CDR2 is YSYEKL. V lost 1 base to trimming and J lost 3 bases, with 10 bases between them. This CDR3 is CASSQVIGSKNIQYF. In nucleotides, the CDR3 is TGCGCCAGCAGCCAAGTCATCGGCAGCAAAAACATTCAGTACTTC.

The J gene is TRBJ1-2, the V gene TRBV18, with TRBD1 matching over 8 bases. In germline, CDR1 is KGHSH, CDR2 LQKENI. Losses at the gene ends were 3 bases for V and 8 bases for J; bases not matched to a gene: 8. The CDR3 sequence is 14 residues long. The CDR3 region has the DNA TGTGCCAGCTCACCTTTCCAGGGGGCGGACGGCTACACCTTC. It yields the protein CASSPFQGADGYTF.

This chain joins TRBV4-3 and TRBJ1-6; tentatively, D is TRBD1 (5 bases). In germline, CDR1 is LGHNA, CDR2 YSLEER. The CDR3 spans 14 residues. V lost 2 bases, J lost 6 bases, and 8 bases lay in between. The CDR3 DNA is TGCGCCAGCAGCCAATGGGACTCTAATTCACCCCTCCACTTT. It yields the protein CASSQWDSNSPLHF.

The rearrangement joins TRBV5-4 to TRBJ1-5; no firm D call. Germline-derived CDR1 and CDR2 are SGHNT and YYREEE (reference sequence). The CDR3 spans 13 residues. The V and J ends lost 2 bases and 5 bases respectively, with 8 bases between them. The CDR3 protein is CASSLGLDQPQHF. CDR3 DNA sequence: TGTGCCAGCAGCTTAGGCCTCGATCAGCCCCAGCATTTT.

The J gene is TRBJ1-2, the V gene TRBV5-5; a possible D gene is TRBD1 (5 bases). This CDR3 has 15 amino acids. The germline V gene has CDR1 SGHKS and CDR2 YYEKEE (reference sequence). V lost 2 bases and J lost 4, with 15 bases in between. The CDR3 sequence is CASSFNPQGSYGYTF. The CDR3 DNA sequence: TGTGCCAGCAGCTTCAACCCGCAGGGCTCCTATGGCTACACCTTC.